Listed here are 30 T cell receptor beta chains from one sample, sequenced in a study of cytomegalovirus exposure and HLA in healthy donors. The PCR ran on 60 Vbeta and 13 Jbeta primers. Repertoires were generated with immunoSEQ multiplex PCR, while TCRdb's copy carries only in-frame clones and drops some. The sample lists some 150,000 clones, roughly four fifths occurring once. What was sequenced was PBMCs. These receptors all come from a man aged 18-30 years in good health and CMV-seropositive.

Here the CDR3 reads CASSVGGVSGNTIYF. The CDR3 DNA reads TGTGCCAGCAGCGTAGGAGGCGTTTCTGGAAACACCATATATTTT. The genes are TRBV9 and TRBJ1-3; no definite D call. The CDR3 is made up of 15 amino acids. The germline gives CDR1 SGDLS, CDR2 YYNGEE. V was shortened by 0 bases and J by 1 base, with 8 bases between the two germline ends. The full variable domain, completed using reference TRBV9 and TRBJ1-3, is DSGVTQTPKHLITATGQRVTLRCSPRSGDLSVYWYQQSLDQGLQFLIQYYNGEERAKGNILERFSAQQFPDLHSELNLSSLELGDSALYFCASSVGGVSGNTIYFGEGSWLTVV.

The chain uses TRBV27 and TRBJ2-1; D unclear. Germline lookup yields CDR1 MNHEY and CDR2 SMNVEV (reference sequence). V shed 3 bases and J shed 10 bases, with 13 bases lying between them. This CDR3 spans 13 amino acids. Here the CDR3 reads CASSFPESREQFF. DNA of the CDR3: TGTGCCAGCAGTTTCCCGGAGAGTCGGGAGCAGTTCTTC.

This clone was observed a handful of times. The chain has TRBV12-5 and TRBJ2-2; 8 bases align to TRBD1. The germline V gene encodes CDR1 LGHNT and CDR2 FRNRAP. The ends lost 3 bases at V and 0 bases at J; junction bases unmatched: 6. CDR3 length: 17 residues. The CDR3: CASGFRSGGANTGELFF. The CDR3 DNA sequence: TGTGCTAGTGGTTTTCGTTCAGGGGGCGCGAACACCGGGGAGCTGTTTTTT.

The chain couples TRBV5-1 to TRBJ1-1; TRBD1 might be the D (6 bases). CDR1 is SGHRS and CDR2 is YFSETQ in the germline V gene. The CDR3 covers 14 residues. The germline V and J ends were trimmed by 0 bases and 4 bases, with 10 bases remaining between them. This chain's CDR3 is CASSLVTGPTEAFF. In nucleotides, the CDR3 is TGCGCCAGCAGCTTGGTTACAGGGCCCACTGAAGCTTTCTTT.

The gene calls are TRBV6-5 and TRBJ1-1, with TRBD1 matching over 9 bases. This CDR3 has 14 amino acids. Germline V gives CDR1 MNHEY, CDR2 SVGAGI. The J segment lost 2 bases and the V segment lost 6 bases, leaving 4 bases of the junction unmatched. This CDR3 reads CASRWTGVNTEAFF. The CDR3 DNA is TGTGCCAGCAGGTGGACAGGGGTTAACACTGAAGCTTTCTTT.

The chain is built from TRBV11-2 and TRBJ2-7; 7 nucleotides agree with TRBD2. The CDR3 consists of 14 residues. Trimming at V came to 4 bases and at J to 5 bases, leaving 8 bases not matched to a gene. In germline, CDR1 is SGHAT, CDR2 FQNNGV. DNA for the CDR3: TGTGCCAGCAGCTCCGGACTAGGGGTTAACGAGCAGTACTTC. It specifies CASSSGLGVNEQYF.

The J gene is TRBJ2-3, the V gene TRBV4-2, with 7 positions matching TRBD2. Germline assignment: CDR1 LGHNA and CDR2 YNFKEQ. Unmatched junction bases numbered 9, after V lost 0 bases and J lost 3 bases. CDR3 length: 17 amino acids. Written as DNA, the CDR3 is TGTGCCAGCAGCCAAGATTCGTGGACTAGTAGTACAGATACGCAGTATTTT. Translating gives CASSQDSWTSSTDTQYF.

The chain links TRBV27 to TRBJ2-7; TRBD2 matches 7 bases. The V and J ends lost 2 bases and 0 bases, in that order; junction bases with no gene match: 1. Germline CDR1 MNHEY, CDR2 SMNVEV (reference sequence). The CDR3 spans 14 residues. As DNA, the CDR3 is TGTGCCAGCAGTTTAGGGGGGGTCTCCTACGAGCAGTACTTC. It codes for CASSLGGVSYEQYF.

This clone occurred a few times. This chain joins TRBV18 and TRBJ2-7; tentatively, D is TRBD1 (6 bases). CDR3 size: 12 residues. The germline V gene encodes CDR1 KGHSH and CDR2 LQKENI. Between the trimmed V and J ends, which lost 6 bases and 3 bases, there was a span of 9 bases. CDR3 sequence (DNA): TGTGCCAGCTCCGCGACAGGCTACGAGCAGTACTTC. Translating it yields CASSATGYEQYF. The whole variable domain, filled in from reference TRBV18 and TRBJ2-7, reads NAGVMQNPRHLVRRRGQEARLRCSPMKGHSHVYWYRQLPEEGLKFMVYLQKENIIDESGMPKERFSAEFPKEGPSILRIQQVVRGDSAAYFCASSATGYEQYFGPGTRLTVT.

The rearrangement links TRBV30 to TRBJ2-3; TRBD2 aligns across 7 bases. The germline V gene has CDR1 GTSNPN and CDR2 SVGIG (reference sequence). The CDR3 is 14 residues long. V was pared by 5 bases and J by 0 bases, with 5 bases of the junction left unmatched. The CDR3 nucleotides read TGTGCCTGGTTTGTGGGAGGGAGCACAGATACGCAGTATTTT. This sequence encodes CAWFVGGSTDTQYF.

V usage is TRBV6-1 and J usage is TRBJ1-1; D is undetermined. From germline, CDR1 is MNHNS and CDR2 SASEGT. V lost 1 base to trimming and J lost 3 bases, with 9 bases between them. The CDR3 totals 14 residues. CDR3: CASSEGSWDTEAFF. As DNA, the CDR3 is TGTGCCAGCAGTGAAGGGAGCTGGGACACTGAAGCTTTCTTT.

J is TRBJ2-7 and V is TRBV25-1, with a tentative D call TRBD1 (6 bases). The germline gives CDR1 MGHDK, CDR2 SYGVNS. V was clipped by 3 bases and J by 2 bases, with 14 bases between them. The CDR3 extends over 15 amino acids. The CDR3 sequence: CASSDPTGRTYEQYF. CDR3 coding DNA: TGTGCCAGCAGTGATCCGACAGGCAGAACCTACGAGCAGTACTTC.

This chain links TRBV2 with TRBJ1-2, with TRBD1 identical over 7 bases. V lost 5 bases to trimming and J lost 3 bases; unmatched junction nucleotides: 12. The germline V gene has CDR1 SNHLY and CDR2 FYNNEI. The CDR3 loop spans 16 amino acids. The CDR3 spells CASSTDSGGMDYGYTF. CDR3 DNA sequence: TGTGCCAGCAGTACCGATTCAGGGGGGATGGACTATGGCTACACCTTC.

The J gene is TRBJ1-3, the V gene TRBV11-2; D is ambiguous. The V gene's germline CDR1 is SGHAT and CDR2 FQNNGV. V was clipped by 1 base and J by 3 bases, with 10 bases between them. The CDR3 runs to 15 residues. The CDR3 nucleotides are TGTGCCAGCAGCTTAGTGTCCAGAATTGGAAACACCATATATTTT. This codes for CASSLVSRIGNTIYF.

The gene calls are TRBV18 and TRBJ1-4; TRBD1 agrees at 7 bases. The CDR3 sequence is 17 residues long. V lost 1 base and J lost 7; bases outside the gene matches: 12. The germline CDR1 and CDR2 sequences are KGHSH and LQKENI. CDR3 region: CASSPLSRGTEGEKLFF. In DNA, the CDR3 is TGTGCCAGCTCACCACTTTCTCGGGGGACAGAGGGTGAAAAACTGTTTTTT.

The V gene is TRBV7-3, the J gene TRBJ2-1, with 10 bases aligning to TRBD2. The germline V gene has CDR1 SGHTA and CDR2 FQGTGA. The CDR3 is 18 residues long. The ends lost 0 bases at V and 0 bases at J; junction bases unmatched: 5. The CDR3 DNA follows: TGTGCCAGCAGCTTAACCCCAGCGGGAGGGCTCTCCTACAATGAGCAGTTCTTC. Translating gives CASSLTPAGGLSYNEQFF. Filled out from reference TRBV7-3 and TRBJ2-1, the complete variable domain reads GAGVSQTPSNKVTEKGKYVELRCDPISGHTALYWYRQSLGQGPEFLIYFQGTGAADDSGLPNDRFFAVRPEGSVSTLKIQRTERGDSAVYLCASSLTPAGGLSYNEQFFGPGTRLTVL.

V usage is TRBV5-1 and J usage is TRBJ1-4; TRBD1 is a possible D gene (5 bases). Trimming took 1 base from V and 4 from J, leaving 14 bases between them. CDR3 length equals 16 residues. Per the germline V gene, CDR1 is SGHRS and CDR2 is YFSETQ. The CDR3 spells CASSLSPLGDNEKLFF. DNA for the CDR3: TGCGCCAGCAGCTTGTCTCCGCTAGGGGATAATGAAAAACTGTTTTTT. Filled out from reference TRBV5-1 and TRBJ1-4, the complete variable domain reads KAGVTQTPRYLIKTRGQQVTLSCSPISGHRSVSWYQQTPGQGLQFLFEYFSETQRNKGNFPGRFSGRQFSNSRSEMNVSTLELGDSALYLCASSLSPLGDNEKLFFGSGTQLSVL.

V and J are TRBV5-1 and TRBJ2-7; a possible D gene is TRBD1 (5 bases). CDR3 length: 12 residues. Germline CDR1 is SGHRS and CDR2 is YFSETQ. V gave up 4 bases and J gave up 4 bases, with 9 bases separating them. CDR3 sequence: CASSADSYEQYF. The CDR3 region has the DNA TGCGCCAGCAGCGCCGACAGTTACGAGCAGTACTTC.

This chain uses TRBV19 with TRBJ2-7, with a weak D call TRBD2 (5 bases). Trimming cost V 3 bases and J 6 bases, with 12 bases left between them. Germline CDR1 LNHDA, CDR2 SQIVND (reference sequence). This CDR3 has 13 residues. CDR3 sequence (DNA): TGTGCCAGTAGTATGAAGACTGGAGGCGAGCAGTACTTC. It translates to CASSMKTGGEQYF.

This clone was seen once. The gene calls are TRBV28 and TRBJ1-1; maybe TRBD1 (5 bases). CDR3 size: 16 residues. V was pared by 6 bases and J by 1 base, with 18 bases between. Germline values: CDR1 MDHEN, CDR2 SYDVKM. CDR3 DNA: TGTGCCAGCAGCCCTAGGGGAGGGCCTTGGAACACTGAAGCTTTCTTT. Translation: CASSPRGGPWNTEAFF.

The chain has TRBV19 and TRBJ2-2; TRBD1 is a possible D gene (5 bases). The CDR3 spans 13 residues. Trimming took off 5 bases at V and 4 bases at J, with 8 bases between the two ends. Germline-derived CDR1 and CDR2 are LNHDA and SQIVND (reference sequence). The CDR3 coding sequence is TGTGCCAGTAGTCCAGGGTTCACCGGGGAGCTGTTTTTT. Residues: CASSPGFTGELFF.

The chain has TRBV16 and TRBJ2-2, with a possible D match to TRBD2 (5 bases). The CDR3 has 16 residues. The V gene lost 3 bases and the J gene lost 1 base, with 12 bases spanning the gap. Germline CDR1 KGHSY, CDR2 FQNENV. CDR3 in DNA: TGTGCCAGCAGCCAGGCGGGCACAAGGAACACCGGGGAGCTGTTTTTT. Its translation: CASSQAGTRNTGELFF.

The genes are TRBV4-2 and TRBJ2-7; the match to TRBD1 covers 9 bases. Germline trimming cut 4 bases from V and 4 bases from J; bases unmatched to any gene: 14. The CDR3 runs to 17 residues. In germline, CDR1 is LGHNA, CDR2 YNFKEQ. The CDR3 DNA is TGTGCCAGCAGCCCTATAGAGGCGGGGACAGGGAAATACGAGCAGTACTTC. Protein product: CASSPIEAGTGKYEQYF.

This clone was recorded once. The V and J genes are TRBV9 and TRBJ2-7; 10 bases fit TRBD2. V dropped 4 bases and J dropped 3; count of bases not matched to a gene: 28. The CDR3 has 22 residues. The V gene's germline CDR1 is SGDLS and CDR2 YYNGEE. The CDR3 DNA follows: TGTGCCAGCAGCCCCGGGGGGTCTCCGGGACTAGCGACAGGCGTTGATTTCTACGAGCAGTACTTC. It translates to CASSPGGSPGLATGVDFYEQYF.

The genes are TRBV29-1 and TRBJ1-1, with a possible D match to TRBD1 (5 bases). The ends were cut back, 5 bases at V and 4 bases at J, with 14 bases in the middle. The germline gives CDR1 SQVTM, CDR2 ANQGSEA. The CDR3 consists of 13 residues. The CDR3 DNA is TGCAGCGTTCTGGGGCAGGGCAGCACTGAAGCTTTCTTT. This translates into CSVLGQGSTEAFF.

The chain uses TRBV28 and TRBJ2-1, with D perhaps TRBD2 (5 bases). There are 16 residues in the CDR3. Germline V gives CDR1 MDHEN, CDR2 SYDVKM. With 3 bases removed from V and 0 bases from J, the gap between germline ends came to 12 bases. The CDR3 nucleotides read TGTGCCAGCAGTTTCCAGGACTTCAGCTCCTACAATGAGCAGTTCTTC. Protein sequence: CASSFQDFSSYNEQFF.

This rearrangement joins TRBV30 to TRBJ2-3; 7 bases map to TRBD2. The V and J ends lost 4 bases and 5 bases, in that order; junction bases with no gene match: 6. CDR1 is GTSNPN and CDR2 is SVGIG in the germline V gene (reference sequence). The CDR3 is made up of 13 amino acids. Here the CDR3 reads CAWTRRERDTQYF. CDR3 coding DNA: TGTGCCTGGACGAGGCGGGAGAGAGATACGCAGTATTTT. The full variable domain, with the rest looked up from reference TRBV30 and TRBJ2-3, is SQTIHQWPATLVQPVGSPLSLECTVEGTSNPNLYWYRQAAGRGLQLLFYSVGIGQISSEVPQNLSASRPQDRQFILSSKKLLLSDSGFYLCAWTRRERDTQYFGPGTRLTVL.

The chain carries TRBV15 and TRBJ1-5; no clear D gene. The CDR3 runs 15 residues. The V and J ends lost 0 bases and 3 bases respectively, with 9 bases between them. The V gene's germline CDR1 is LNHNV and CDR2 YYDKDF (reference sequence). The CDR3 region is CATSRDRRDNQPQHF. In nucleotides, the CDR3 is TGTGCCACCAGCAGAGATCGACGGGACAATCAGCCCCAGCATTTT.

This clone came up once. The chain couples TRBV7-3 to TRBJ1-5, with D uncertain. The CDR3 totals 13 residues. V was clipped by 5 bases and J by 4 bases, with 9 bases between them. CDR1 SGHTA and CDR2 FQGTGA come from the germline V gene. The DNA of the CDR3 is TGTGCCAGCAGCCTTCGGGGAAATCAGCCCCAGCATTTT. This gives the protein CASSLRGNQPQHF.

The CDR3 spells CASSPQGTPYEQYF. CDR3 sequence (DNA): TGTGCCAGCAGTCCACAGGGTACGCCCTACGAGCAGTACTTC. The V call is TRBV6-1, the J call TRBJ2-7; D perhaps matches TRBD1 (6 bases). CDR3 size: 14 residues. The ends were cut back, 5 bases at V and 2 bases at J, with 13 bases in the middle. Looked up from germline, CDR1 is MNHNS and CDR2 is SASEGT.